A single sample gave rise to the 25 T cell receptor beta chains below, sequenced in a study of T cell repertoires in cytomegalovirus infection. The antigens these receptors bind are not known. MiXCR was run by TCRdb on the reads, yielding one entry per CDR3 protein. The sample includes over 120,000 distinct CDR3 sequences, roughly a third seen only once; the top ten take about 52%. This specimen was CD8+ T cells from cultured PBMCs, taken from culture after CMV antigen stimulation. Receptors were obtained from a human donor in good health (CMV status not recorded). Some clones in this sample may be carry-over from other donors' samples.

This clonotype was seen more than once but under ten times. The V gene is TRBV13, the J gene TRBJ2-7; TRBD2 matches 16 bases. J gave up 4 bases and V 4 bases, and 1 base lay outside the gene matches. In germline, CDR1 is PRHDT, CDR2 FYEKMQ (reference sequence). This CDR3 has 15 residues. CDR3 protein: CASSSGLAGGYEQYF. CDR3 DNA: TGTGCCAGCAGCTCGGGACTAGCGGGGGGGTACGAGCAGTACTTC. The full variable domain, rest sourced from reference TRBV13 and TRBJ2-7, is AAGVIQSPRHLIKEKRETATLKCYPIPRHDTVYWYQQGPGQDPQFLISFYEKMQSDKGSIPDRFSAQQFSDYHSELNMSSLELGDSALYFCASSSGLAGGYEQYFGPGTRLTVT.

The genes are TRBV2 and TRBJ2-3; 7 bases map to TRBD1. Losses at the gene ends were 8 bases for V and 1 base for J; bases not matched to a gene: 6. Germline CDR1 SNHLY, CDR2 FYNNEI. This CDR3 has 14 amino acids. CDR3 sequence: CASRGQDGTDTQYF. In nucleotides, the CDR3 is TGTGCCAGCCGAGGACAGGACGGCACAGATACGCAGTATTTT.

In this sample, this clonotype turned up many times. The V call is TRBV7-6, the J call TRBJ2-2; D not resolved. The V end lost 6 bases, the J end lost 8 bases, and 10 bases lay between the germline ends. Germline CDR1 SGHVS, CDR2 FNYEAQ. The CDR3 runs to 12 residues. The CDR3: CASSSFSGELFF. For the CDR3, the DNA is TGTGCCAGCAGTTCTTTTTCAGGGGAGCTGTTTTTT. The variable domain in full, with the rest retrieved from reference TRBV7-6 and TRBJ2-2, is GAGVSQSPRYKVTKRGQDVALRCDPISGHVSLYWYRQALGQGPEFLTYFNYEAQQDKSGLPNDRFSAERPEGSISTLTIQRTEQRDSAMYRCASSSFSGELFFGEGSRLTVL.

This sequence joins TRBV12-3 or TRBV12-4 and TRBJ1-5; TRBD1 might be the D (6 bases). The CDR3 totals 14 residues. Between the trimmed V and J ends, which lost 1 base and 6 bases, there was a span of 10 bases. The CDR3 sequence: CASSLEGVGQPQHF. The CDR3 bases are TGTGCCAGCAGTTTAGAGGGGGTGGGTCAGCCCCAGCATTTT.

This clonotype was observed a few times. The chain joins TRBV6-2 or TRBV6-3 to TRBJ1-1; D not certain. The CDR3 loop spans 12 amino acids. In germline, CDR1 is MNHEY, CDR2 SVGEGT. V was clipped by 3 bases and J by 6 bases, with 8 bases between them. The DNA of the CDR3 is TGTGCCAGCAGTTATTCTGAGGCTGAAGCTTTCTTT. Its protein is CASSYSEAEAFF.

The V call is TRBV2, the J call TRBJ1-2; D is perhaps TRBD1 (6 bases). This CDR3 contains 15 residues. Germline values: CDR1 SNHLY, CDR2 FYNNEI. Trimming took off 7 bases at V and 7 bases at J, with 22 bases between the two ends. The chain's CDR3 is CASKTGNSLTSGYTF. CDR3 DNA: TGTGCCAGCAAAACAGGGAATTCCCTAACTAGTGGCTACACCTTC. Complete variable domain (other parts from reference TRBV2 and TRBJ1-2): EPEVTQTPSHQVTQMGQEVILRCVPISNHLYFYWYRQILGQKVEFLVSFYNNEISEKSEIFDDQFSVERPDGSNFTLKIRSTKLEDSAMYFCASKTGNSLTSGYTFGSGTRLTVV.

The gene calls are TRBV29-1 and TRBJ1-2, with TRBD1 matching 7 bases. CDR3 length: 13 amino acids. Germline loops: CDR1 SQVTM, CDR2 ANQGSEA. The V segment lost 7 bases and the J segment 7 bases; nucleotides outside the gene matches: 12. The CDR3 DNA reads as TGCAGCGCCGACGGGACAGAGTTGTTTGGCTACACCTTC. Amino acid sequence: CSADGTELFGYTF.

Ten or more counts support this clonotype. Written as DNA, the CDR3 is TGTGCCAGTAGTATCGACGGGAACACTGAAGCTTTCTTT. As protein: CASSIDGNTEAFF. The V and J genes are TRBV19 and TRBJ1-1; D is unclear. The germline V and J ends were trimmed by 3 bases and 1 base, with 6 bases remaining between them. CDR1 and CDR2 from the germline V gene are LNHDA and SQIVND (reference sequence). This CDR3 contains 13 residues.

This clonotype was counted between two and nine times. V gene TRBV6-8 combines with J gene TRBJ1-1; tentative D call: TRBD1 (5 bases). Deletions cut 2 bases from V and 3 bases from J, with 13 bases between. The CDR3 runs 15 residues. The V gene's germline CDR1 is MNHGY and CDR2 SAAAGT. The CDR3 coding sequence is TGTGCCAGCAGTTACGATGGACACCCCTACACTGAAGCTTTCTTT. Residues: CASSYDGHPYTEAFF.

This clonotype has just a few counts. J is TRBJ2-1 and V is TRBV11-3, with 8 bases matching TRBD2. CDR3 size: 15 residues. V was pared by 5 bases and J by 6 bases, with 9 bases of the junction left unmatched. The germline V gene has CDR1 SGHNT and CDR2 YENEEA. CDR3 nucleotide sequence: TGTGCCAGCAGCAAGACGGGGGGGCCGTCCAATGAGCAGTTCTTC. Protein sequence: CASSKTGGPSNEQFF. The full variable domain, completed using reference TRBV11-3 and TRBJ2-1, is EAGVVQSPRYKIIEKKQPVAFWCNPISGHNTLYWYLQNLGQGPELLIRYENEEAVDDSQLPKDRFSAERLKGVDSTLKIQPAELGDSAVYLCASSKTGGPSNEQFFGPGTRLTVL.

This clonotype has just a few counts. The chain links TRBV2 to TRBJ1-1, with D maybe TRBD1 (6 bases). CDR1 is SNHLY, CDR2 FYNNEI, per germline. V dropped 7 bases and J dropped 0 bases, with 12 bases sitting between them. The CDR3 extends over 14 amino acids. As DNA, the CDR3 is TGTGCCAGCAAGGGGGAGGGCATGAACACTGAAGCTTTCTTT. It encodes CASKGEGMNTEAFF.

This sequence joins TRBV4-1 and TRBJ2-4; D ambiguous. Looked up from germline, CDR1 is MGHRA and CDR2 is YSYEKL. The germline V and J ends were trimmed by 0 bases and 0 bases, with 9 bases remaining between them. This CDR3 spans 16 amino acids. For the CDR3, the DNA is TGCGCCAGCAGCCAAGAAGGAGTCGGAGCCAAAAACATTCAGTACTTC. This gives the protein CASSQEGVGAKNIQYF.

This clonotype showed up just a few times. The chain combines TRBV19 with TRBJ1-1; 8 nucleotides agree with TRBD1. V dropped 3 bases and J dropped 5; count of bases not matched to a gene: 8. Germline CDR1 reads LNHDA; CDR2 reads SQIVND (reference sequence). The CDR3 sequence is 15 residues long. Here the CDR3 DNA reads TGTGCCAGTAGTATCGGCGGCAGGGGGCAAACTGAAGCTTTCTTT. Its protein is CASSIGGRGQTEAFF.

This clonotype was seen ten or more times. The chain is built from TRBV7-2 and TRBJ1-2; TRBD1 might be the D (5 bases). From germline, CDR1 is SGHTA and CDR2 FQGNSA. Deletions cut 8 bases from V and 0 bases from J, with 13 bases between. CDR3 size: 14 residues. The DNA for the CDR3 is TGTGCCAGCGGCCGGGCGGGGGCTAACTATGGCTACACCTTC. Amino acid sequence: CASGRAGANYGYTF.

This clonotype was observed a handful of times. The V and J genes are TRBV19 and TRBJ2-1, with D unclear. V gave up 3 bases and J gave up 2 bases, with 5 bases separating them. In germline, CDR1 is LNHDA, CDR2 SQIVND (reference sequence). The CDR3 runs to 13 residues. The CDR3, as DNA: TGTGCCAGTAGTATCCCCCCCTACAATGAGCAGTTCTTC. Its translation is CASSIPPYNEQFF.

The chain couples TRBV7-6 to TRBJ2-1, with D perhaps given as TRBD1 or TRBD2 (5 bases each). From germline, CDR1 is SGHVS and CDR2 FNYEAQ. The V end was cut by 3 bases, the J end by 1 base, with 16 bases between. This CDR3 is 17 amino acids long. In DNA form, the CDR3 reads TGTGCCAGCAGCTTCCCCGGGGACGGTTCGTCCTACAATGAGCAGTTCTTC. It translates to CASSFPGDGSSYNEQFF. The full variable domain, rest sourced from reference TRBV7-6 and TRBJ2-1, is GAGVSQSPRYKVTKRGQDVALRCDPISGHVSLYWYRQALGQGPEFLTYFNYEAQQDKSGLPNDRFSAERPEGSISTLTIQRTEQRDSAMYRCASSFPGDGSSYNEQFFGPGTRLTVL.

In its sample, this clonotype was seen many times. CDR3 sequence (DNA): TGTGCCAGCAGCTTAGTGGAAGCTTTCTTT. Its translation is CASSLVEAFF. The genes are TRBV7-2 and TRBJ1-1; D is ambiguous. The CDR3 extends over 10 amino acids. V was shortened by 1 base and J by 8 bases, with 2 bases between the two germline ends. Germline assignment: CDR1 SGHTA and CDR2 FQGNSA.

The chain recombines TRBV27 with TRBJ2-3; D is undetermined. V was cut by 1 base and J by 5 bases, with 7 bases left in between. Germline V gene data show CDR1 as MNHEY and CDR2 as SMNVEV (reference sequence). The CDR3 extends over 13 amino acids. CDR3 loop: CASSLYELDTQYF. The CDR3 region has the DNA TGTGCCAGCAGTTTATATGAACTAGATACGCAGTATTTT.

The chain combines TRBV7-6 with TRBJ2-7, with 7 bases fitting TRBD1. This CDR3 has 13 residues. Germline values: CDR1 SGHVS, CDR2 FNYEAQ. V was pared by 5 bases and J by 2 bases, with 3 bases of the junction left unmatched. CDR3 residues: CASSTDRTYEQYF. CDR3 bases: TGTGCCAGCAGCACGGACAGGACCTACGAGCAGTACTTC.

This clonotype has a handful of counts. The chain uses TRBV25-1 and TRBJ1-2, with 10 bases fitting TRBD1. Germline CDR1 reads MGHDK; CDR2 reads SYGVNS. V dropped 3 bases and J dropped 7; count of bases not matched to a gene: 8. The CDR3 length is 15 residues. CDR3 in DNA: TGTGCCAGCAGTGACGGGGACAGGGGAAAGAGTGGCTACACCTTC. Protein sequence: CASSDGDRGKSGYTF.

The chain employs TRBV29-1 and TRBJ2-1; D is uncertain. There are 14 residues in the CDR3. Germline lookup yields CDR1 SQVTM and CDR2 ANQGSEA. Trimming removed 6 bases from V and 7 bases from J, with 19 bases in between. This CDR3 reads CSVRSVGLENEQFF. The CDR3 DNA reads TGCAGCGTGAGAAGCGTCGGGCTAGAGAATGAGCAGTTCTTC.

This clonotype was detected a few times. The CDR3 sequence is CASSAGLSTEAFF. The CDR3 region has the DNA TGTGCCAGCAGCGCCGGACTGTCCACTGAAGCTTTCTTT. The V gene is TRBV9, the J gene TRBJ1-1; D remains ambiguous. This CDR3 contains 13 residues. V was trimmed by 3 bases and J by 4 bases, leaving 10 bases between them. Germline V gene sequence: CDR1 SGDLS, CDR2 YYNGEE.

This clonotype came up a few times. The rearrangement uses TRBV11-2 and TRBJ1-3; D is unresolved. This CDR3 has 15 amino acids. V was pared by 6 bases and J by 0 bases, with 12 bases between. Germline CDR1 reads SGHAT; CDR2 reads FQNNGV. CDR3 loop: CASRADSISGNTIYF. The CDR3 region has the DNA TGTGCCAGCAGGGCAGACTCTATCTCTGGAAACACCATATATTTT.

This chain uses TRBV7-2 with TRBJ2-5; 7 bases fit TRBD2. CDR1 is SGHTA and CDR2 is FQGNSA in the germline V gene. Trimming at V came to 5 bases and at J to 0 bases, leaving 6 bases not matched to a gene. The CDR3 runs to 15 residues. The CDR3 reads CASSPWGGYQETQYF. The DNA for the CDR3 is TGTGCCAGCAGCCCCTGGGGGGGGTACCAAGAGACCCAGTACTTC.

This clonotype was found a few times. The CDR3 DNA is TGCGCCAGCAGCCAAGACGATCAGCGGACACTGAACACTGAAGCTTTCTTT. Amino acid sequence: CASSQDDQRTLNTEAFF. The genes are TRBV4-1 and TRBJ1-1; possibly TRBD1 for D (5 bases). The V and J ends lost 0 bases and 0 bases respectively, with 14 bases between them. The CDR3 runs to 17 residues. Looked up from germline, CDR1 is MGHRA and CDR2 is YSYEKL.